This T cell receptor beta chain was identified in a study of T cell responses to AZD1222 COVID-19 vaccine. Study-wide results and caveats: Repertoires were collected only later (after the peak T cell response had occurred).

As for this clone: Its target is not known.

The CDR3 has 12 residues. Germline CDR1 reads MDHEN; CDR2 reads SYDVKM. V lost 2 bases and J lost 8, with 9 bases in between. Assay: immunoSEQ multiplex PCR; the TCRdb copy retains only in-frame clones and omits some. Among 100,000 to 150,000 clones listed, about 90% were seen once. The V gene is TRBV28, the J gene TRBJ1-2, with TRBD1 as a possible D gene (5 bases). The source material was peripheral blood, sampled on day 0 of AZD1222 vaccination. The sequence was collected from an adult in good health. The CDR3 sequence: CASSLGTRGYTF. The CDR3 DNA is TGTGCCAGCAGTTTAGGGACCAGGGGCTACACCTTC.